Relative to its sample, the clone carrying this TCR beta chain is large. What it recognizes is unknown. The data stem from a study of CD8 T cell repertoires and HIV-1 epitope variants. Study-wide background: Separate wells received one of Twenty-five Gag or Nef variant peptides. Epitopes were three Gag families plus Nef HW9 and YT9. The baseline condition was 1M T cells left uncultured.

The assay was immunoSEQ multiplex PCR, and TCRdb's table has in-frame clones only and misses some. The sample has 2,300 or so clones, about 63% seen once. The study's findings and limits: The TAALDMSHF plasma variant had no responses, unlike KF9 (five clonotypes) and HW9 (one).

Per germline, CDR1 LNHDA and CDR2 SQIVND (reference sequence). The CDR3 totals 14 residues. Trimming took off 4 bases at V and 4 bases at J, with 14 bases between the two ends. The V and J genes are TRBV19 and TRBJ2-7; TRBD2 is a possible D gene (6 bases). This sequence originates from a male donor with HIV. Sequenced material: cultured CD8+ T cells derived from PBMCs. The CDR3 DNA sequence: TGTGCCAGTAGTACCCTAGCGACAGAATACGAGCAGTACTTC. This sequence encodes CASSTLATEYEQYF.